This T cell receptor (beta chain) emerged from a study of vaccination and CD4 T cells after COVID-19. Study overall: Post-vaccination specimens were collected at a median of about 70 days following dose two (range 14 to 241).

With respect to this clonotype: The antigen remains unidentified.

Cultured CD4+ T cell DNA was sequenced using the Oncomine TCR Beta short-read assay. Each CDR3 protein is one row after TCRdb ran MiXCR on the PCR reads. The data contain fewer than 20,000 distinct CDR3 sequences, about 57% of them singletons. Germline-derived CDR1 and CDR2 are DFQATT and SNEGSKA (reference sequence). The CDR3 runs 12 residues. Trimming removed 7 bases from V and 7 bases from J, with 17 bases in between. Treatment denoted: roughly 10-day PBMC culture with coronavirus spike peptide pools or control peptides (ViraFEST assay). TCR sequencing followed the expansion of antigen-specific T cells with peptide pools in ViraFEST. Patients returned positive PCR results between March and December 2020, earlier than US Alpha, Beta and Delta variants.

The chain joins TRBV20-1 to TRBJ2-7; D perhaps matches TRBD2 (6 bases). The sequence was obtained from a human donor who had recovered from COVID-19. The sample was CD4+ T cells from blood, cultured in vitro. The CDR3 here is CSGYGEVEEQYF. CDR3 nucleotide sequence: TGCAGTGGGTATGGGGAGGTTGAGGAGCAGTACTTC.